These T cell receptor beta chains were read from a single sample in a study of cytomegalovirus exposure and HLA in healthy donors. Clones were sequenced by immunoSEQ multiplex PCR, and TCRdb holds only the in-frame ones, with some missing. The table records around 91,000 clones, less than 85% of them present only once. Sequencing was done on a sample of PBMCs. These receptors all come from a man aged 18 to 30 in good health and CMV-seronegative. Each CDR3 is given with its conserved first and last residue. D genes are given only for firm matches. A clone size is listed for some rows: how often the clone was seen (once, few, many), or a class if it is expanded.

cdr3_nt: TGTGCCAGCAGCTTAGATGGGGGGAGCTCTAACTATGGCTACACCTTC; cdr3_aa: CASSLDGGSSNYGYTF; clone_size: NA; j_call: TRBJ1-2; v_call: TRBV7-3; d_call: NA
cdr3_nt: TGTGCCAGTAGGAGAAGGGACAGCGACCCCCCTAACTATGGCTACACCTTC; cdr3_aa: CASRRRDSDPPNYGYTF; clone_size: NA; j_call: TRBJ1-2; v_call: TRBV19; d_call: TRBD1
cdr3_nt: TGTGCCAGCAGCTTGCGGCGGGAGAACTACAATGAGCAGTTCTTC; cdr3_aa: CASSLRRENYNEQFF; clone_size: NA; j_call: TRBJ2-1; v_call: TRBV5-4; d_call: TRBD2
cdr3_nt: TGTGCCAGCAGCTTGGATCCGGGACAGGCTTACCACGAGCAGTACTTC; cdr3_aa: CASSLDPGQAYHEQYF; clone_size: NA; j_call: TRBJ2-7; v_call: TRBV5-4; d_call: TRBD1
cdr3_nt: TGTGCCTGGAGGGGTAGCGGAATCAATTCTTGGGAGCAGTACTTC; cdr3_aa: CAWRGSGINSWEQYF; clone_size: NA; j_call: TRBJ2-7; v_call: TRBV30; d_call: NA
cdr3_nt: TGTGCCAGCAGCTTAGATCCGGGGGCTGAAGCTTTCTTT; cdr3_aa: CASSLDPGAEAFF; clone_size: NA; j_call: TRBJ1-1; v_call: TRBV11-2; d_call: NA
cdr3_nt: TGCAGCGTTCACCCCGGGACTCGCGATGGCTACACCTTC; cdr3_aa: CSVHPGTRDGYTF; clone_size: NA; j_call: TRBJ1-2; v_call: TRBV29-1; d_call: NA
cdr3_nt: TGTGCCATCAGGACTAGCGAGGGGACAGATACGCAGTATTTT; cdr3_aa: CAIRTSEGTDTQYF; clone_size: NA; j_call: TRBJ2-3; v_call: TRBV10-3; d_call: TRBD2
cdr3_nt: TGTGCCATCAGTCTACCGGGACAGGGAAACACTGAAGCTTTCTTT; cdr3_aa: CAISLPGQGNTEAFF; clone_size: NA; j_call: TRBJ1-1; v_call: TRBV10-3; d_call: TRBD1
cdr3_nt: TGTGCCTGGAGTGATGAGCGGTCTGAAGCTTTCTTT; cdr3_aa: CAWSDERSEAFF; clone_size: NA; j_call: TRBJ1-1; v_call: TRBV30; d_call: NA
cdr3_nt: TGCGCCAGCAGCCAAAGAAGGGCAGGTTGGCAGGGGGGTTTATCGAACACTGAAGCTTTCTTT; cdr3_aa: CASSQRRAGWQGGLSNTEAFF; clone_size: NA; j_call: TRBJ1-1; v_call: TRBV4-1; d_call: TRBD1
cdr3_nt: TGTGCCAGCAGCCTACTTTCTGAGCAGTTCTTC; cdr3_aa: CASSLLSEQFF; clone_size: NA; j_call: TRBJ2-1; v_call: TRBV7-2; d_call: NA
cdr3_nt: TGTGCCAGCAGCGCCCAGGCGGGCAATGAGCAGTTCTTC; cdr3_aa: CASSAQAGNEQFF; clone_size: NA; j_call: TRBJ2-1; v_call: TRBV9; d_call: NA
cdr3_nt: TGTGCCAGCAGCTTGGAACTAGCGGGAGCCAATGAGCAGTTCTTC; cdr3_aa: CASSLELAGANEQFF; clone_size: NA; j_call: TRBJ2-1; v_call: TRBV5-4; d_call: TRBD2
cdr3_nt: TGTGCCAGCAGTTACTTGGGGGGGACCCAGTACTTC; cdr3_aa: CASSYLGGTQYF; clone_size: NA; j_call: TRBJ2-5; v_call: TRBV6-5; d_call: NA
cdr3_nt: TGTGCCAGCAGCTTGCCCCCCGCAGGGGGCAGGGAGACCCAGTACTTC; cdr3_aa: CASSLPPAGGRETQYF; clone_size: NA; j_call: TRBJ2-5; v_call: TRBV5-6; d_call: TRBD1
cdr3_nt: TGTGCCAGCAGTGACGGCAGGGGAAGTGTGGAGACCCAGTACTTC; cdr3_aa: CASSDGRGSVETQYF; clone_size: NA; j_call: TRBJ2-5; v_call: TRBV2; d_call: NA
cdr3_nt: TGCAGCGTTGCAGGGGCTCAAGAGACCCAGTACTTC; cdr3_aa: CSVAGAQETQYF; clone_size: few; j_call: TRBJ2-5; v_call: TRBV29-1; d_call: NA
cdr3_nt: TGTGCCAGCAGCTTACCATTGGGGCAGGGAACGAACGGCTACACCTTC; cdr3_aa: CASSLPLGQGTNGYTF; clone_size: NA; j_call: TRBJ1-2; v_call: TRBV7-2; d_call: NA
cdr3_nt: TGTGCCAGCAGTCGCCAGGGGACTGAAAAACTGTTTTTT; cdr3_aa: CASSRQGTEKLFF; clone_size: NA; j_call: TRBJ1-4; v_call: TRBV28; d_call: NA
cdr3_nt: TGCAGCGTCCGGAGGGTAGCGGGAGGGCCTCCGTTCTTC; cdr3_aa: CSVRRVAGGPPFF; clone_size: NA; j_call: TRBJ2-1; v_call: TRBV29-1; d_call: TRBD2
cdr3_nt: TGTGCCAGCCACGGAGGGTATCAGCCCCAGCATTTT; cdr3_aa: CASHGGYQPQHF; clone_size: few; j_call: TRBJ1-5; v_call: TRBV6-6; d_call: NA
cdr3_nt: TGCAGCGTTGGGGGCACTACCTACGAGCAGTACTTC; cdr3_aa: CSVGGTTYEQYF; clone_size: NA; j_call: TRBJ2-7; v_call: TRBV29-1; d_call: NA
cdr3_nt: TGTGCCAGCAGTTTACCCGGGGTTAGGAGCTCCTACGAGCAGTACTTC; cdr3_aa: CASSLPGVRSSYEQYF; clone_size: NA; j_call: TRBJ2-7; v_call: TRBV28; d_call: NA
cdr3_nt: TGTGCCATCTGGTACGGGAGAGGCCACGAGCAGTACTTC; cdr3_aa: CAIWYGRGHEQYF; clone_size: NA; j_call: TRBJ2-7; v_call: TRBV10-3; d_call: NA
cdr3_nt: TGTGCCAGTAGGGCTGGGGGGGGTGACTATGGCTACACCTTC; cdr3_aa: CASRAGGGDYGYTF; clone_size: once; j_call: TRBJ1-2; v_call: TRBV19; d_call: NA
cdr3_nt: TGTGCCACCAGCACGGGACAGCCGAACACTGAAGCTTTCTTT; cdr3_aa: CATSTGQPNTEAFF; clone_size: NA; j_call: TRBJ1-1; v_call: TRBV15; d_call: TRBD1
cdr3_nt: TGTGCCAGCAGTGACTCAGGTAGCGGGATATCCAATGAGCAGTTCTTC; cdr3_aa: CASSDSGSGISNEQFF; clone_size: NA; j_call: TRBJ2-1; v_call: TRBV6-4; d_call: TRBD2
cdr3_nt: TGTGCCACCAGCAAAACAGGGGCTGGGGCCAACGTCCTGACTTTC; cdr3_aa: CATSKTGAGANVLTF; clone_size: NA; j_call: TRBJ2-6; v_call: TRBV15; d_call: TRBD1
cdr3_nt: TGCAGCGTTGCAGGGACAGGGGGTATCCGCGAGCAGTACTTC; cdr3_aa: CSVAGTGGIREQYF; clone_size: NA; j_call: TRBJ2-7; v_call: TRBV29-1; d_call: TRBD1
cdr3_nt: TGCGCCAGCAGCCACGGCCCCGTAGGCGGAGAGACCCAGTACTTC; cdr3_aa: CASSHGPVGGETQYF; clone_size: NA; j_call: TRBJ2-5; v_call: TRBV4-1; d_call: NA
cdr3_nt: TGTGCCAGCAGCCCAACCCAGGGGCGGACATCTCGTGAGGACGAGCAGTACTTC; cdr3_aa: CASSPTQGRTSREDEQYF; clone_size: NA; j_call: TRBJ2-7; v_call: TRBV11-2; d_call: NA
cdr3_nt: TGTGCCAGCAGTGAAAAAAGGGACAGGGGCTCCTTC; cdr3_aa: CASSEKRDRGSF; clone_size: NA; j_call: TRBJ1-2; v_call: TRBV2; d_call: TRBD1
cdr3_nt: TGTGCCAGCAGTGCTCCGGGACAGGGCCATGGCTACACCTTC; cdr3_aa: CASSAPGQGHGYTF; clone_size: NA; j_call: TRBJ1-2; v_call: TRBV25-1; d_call: TRBD1
cdr3_nt: TGTGCCAGCAGCTCCGCCGGCGGATCTCCCTACGAGCAGTACTTC; cdr3_aa: CASSSAGGSPYEQYF; clone_size: NA; j_call: TRBJ2-7; v_call: TRBV6-5; d_call: NA
cdr3_nt: TGTGCCAGCTCACCAGGGGCTAGCGGGAGGGTCTACGAGCAGTACTTC; cdr3_aa: CASSPGASGRVYEQYF; clone_size: once; j_call: TRBJ2-7; v_call: TRBV18; d_call: TRBD2
cdr3_nt: TGTGCCAGCAGCCGAGGTCAGGGTAGAGACACTGAAGCTTTCTTT; cdr3_aa: CASSRGQGRDTEAFF; clone_size: once; j_call: TRBJ1-1; v_call: TRBV7-9; d_call: NA
cdr3_nt: TGTGCCACCAGCGTGACCCAGGGTAGCAATCAGCCCCAGCATTTT; cdr3_aa: CATSVTQGSNQPQHF; clone_size: NA; j_call: TRBJ1-5; v_call: TRBV15; d_call: NA
cdr3_nt: TGTGCCAGCAGCGTAGTGGGAGGGAGTGGCACAGATACGCAGTATTTT; cdr3_aa: CASSVVGGSGTDTQYF; clone_size: NA; j_call: TRBJ2-3; v_call: TRBV9; d_call: TRBD2
cdr3_nt: TGTGCCAGTGGACTAGCGCCCCTGGGGACAAACACCGGGGAGCTGTTTTTT; cdr3_aa: CASGLAPLGTNTGELFF; clone_size: NA; j_call: TRBJ2-2; v_call: TRBV27; d_call: TRBD2
cdr3_nt: TGTGCCAGCGAGGCCTATCCTTTGCCCCAGCATTTT; cdr3_aa: CASEAYPLPQHF; clone_size: NA; j_call: TRBJ1-5; v_call: TRBV5-8; d_call: NA
cdr3_nt: TGTGCCAGTAGTCCGGGACAGGGTTTCGGCGAGCAGTACTTC; cdr3_aa: CASSPGQGFGEQYF; clone_size: NA; j_call: TRBJ2-7; v_call: TRBV19; d_call: TRBD1
cdr3_nt: TGTGCCAGCAGAGAGCGGGAGGGCTCCAATGAGCAGTTCTTC; cdr3_aa: CASREREGSNEQFF; clone_size: NA; j_call: TRBJ2-1; v_call: TRBV9; d_call: TRBD2
cdr3_nt: TGTGCCAGCAGCCGAGCACTTGATATGGAGCAGTACTTC; cdr3_aa: CASSRALDMEQYF; clone_size: NA; j_call: TRBJ2-7; v_call: TRBV11-3; d_call: NA
cdr3_nt: TGTGCCTGGAGCCCCACCTCTAGCGGAGTGAACGAGTTCTTC; cdr3_aa: CAWSPTSSGVNEFF; clone_size: NA; j_call: TRBJ2-1; v_call: TRBV30; d_call: TRBD2
cdr3_nt: TGTGCCAGCAGTTTCGACAGGGGAAACACCGGGGAGCTGTTTTTT; cdr3_aa: CASSFDRGNTGELFF; clone_size: NA; j_call: TRBJ2-2; v_call: TRBV6-5; d_call: TRBD1